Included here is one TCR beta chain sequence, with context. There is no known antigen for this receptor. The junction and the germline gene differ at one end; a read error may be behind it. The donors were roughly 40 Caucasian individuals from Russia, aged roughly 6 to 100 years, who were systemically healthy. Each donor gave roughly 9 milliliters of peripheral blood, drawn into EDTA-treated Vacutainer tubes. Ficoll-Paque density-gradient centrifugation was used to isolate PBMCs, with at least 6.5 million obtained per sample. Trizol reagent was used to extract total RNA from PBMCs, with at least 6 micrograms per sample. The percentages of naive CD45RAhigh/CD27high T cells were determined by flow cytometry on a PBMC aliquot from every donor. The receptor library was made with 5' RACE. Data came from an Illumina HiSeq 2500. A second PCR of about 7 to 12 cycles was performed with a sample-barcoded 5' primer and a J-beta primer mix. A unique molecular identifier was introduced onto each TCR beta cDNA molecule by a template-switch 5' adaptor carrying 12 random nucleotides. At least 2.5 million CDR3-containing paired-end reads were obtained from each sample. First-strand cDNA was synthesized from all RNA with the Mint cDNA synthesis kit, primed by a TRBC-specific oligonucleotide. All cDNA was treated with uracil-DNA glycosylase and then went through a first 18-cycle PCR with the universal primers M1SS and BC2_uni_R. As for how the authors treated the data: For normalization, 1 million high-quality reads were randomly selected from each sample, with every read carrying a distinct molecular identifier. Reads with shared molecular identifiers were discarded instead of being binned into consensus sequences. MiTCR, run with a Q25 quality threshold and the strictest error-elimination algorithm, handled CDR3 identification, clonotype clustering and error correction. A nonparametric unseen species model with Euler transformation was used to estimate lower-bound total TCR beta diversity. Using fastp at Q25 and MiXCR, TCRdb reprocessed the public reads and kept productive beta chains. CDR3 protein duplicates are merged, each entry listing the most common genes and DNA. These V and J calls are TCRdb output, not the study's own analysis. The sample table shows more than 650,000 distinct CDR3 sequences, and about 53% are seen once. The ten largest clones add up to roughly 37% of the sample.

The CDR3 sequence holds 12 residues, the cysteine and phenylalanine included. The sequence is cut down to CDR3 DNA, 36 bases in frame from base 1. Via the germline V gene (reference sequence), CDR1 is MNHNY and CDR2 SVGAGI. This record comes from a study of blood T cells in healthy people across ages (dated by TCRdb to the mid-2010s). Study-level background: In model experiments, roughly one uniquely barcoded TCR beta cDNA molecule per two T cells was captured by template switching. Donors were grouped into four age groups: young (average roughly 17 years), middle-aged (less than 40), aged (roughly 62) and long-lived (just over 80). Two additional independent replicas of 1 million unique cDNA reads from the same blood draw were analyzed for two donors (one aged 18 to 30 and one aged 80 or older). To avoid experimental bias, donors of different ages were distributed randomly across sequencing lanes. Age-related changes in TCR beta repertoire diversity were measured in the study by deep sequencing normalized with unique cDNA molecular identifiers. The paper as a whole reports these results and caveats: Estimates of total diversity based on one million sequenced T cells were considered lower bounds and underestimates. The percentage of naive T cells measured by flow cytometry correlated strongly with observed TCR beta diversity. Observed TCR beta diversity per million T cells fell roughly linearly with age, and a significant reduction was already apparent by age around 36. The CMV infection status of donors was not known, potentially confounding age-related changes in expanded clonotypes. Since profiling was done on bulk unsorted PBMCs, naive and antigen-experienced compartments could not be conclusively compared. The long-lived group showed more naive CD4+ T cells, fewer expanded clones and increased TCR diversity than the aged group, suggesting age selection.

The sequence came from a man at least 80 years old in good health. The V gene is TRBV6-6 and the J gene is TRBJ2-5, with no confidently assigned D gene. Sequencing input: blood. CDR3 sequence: CASSYSVETQYF. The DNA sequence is TGTGCCAGCAGCTACTCGGTGGAGACCCAGTACTTC.